The 25 T cell receptor beta chains presented below share a single source sample, sequenced in a study of OX40 agonist ivuxolimab in advanced cancers. Libraries were prepared by immunoSEQ multiplex PCR; TCRdb keeps only in-frame clonotypes and omits some of them. The sample lists around 78,000 clones, 85% to 90% occurring once. This specimen consisted of CD4+ or CD8+ T cells sorted from blood, obtained in a trial of the OX40 agonist ivuxolimab. Source of these receptors: an adult with an advanced solid tumor such as melanoma, head and neck, liver or kidney cancer.

The chain is built from TRBV28 and TRBJ1-4; 10 bases are a match to TRBD1. Germline CDR1 and CDR2: MDHEN and SYDVKM. Trimming at V came to 8 bases and at J to 2 bases, leaving 8 bases not matched to a gene. The CDR3 spans 16 residues. In DNA form, the CDR3 reads TGTGCCAGCCTAGGACAGGGGGAGGCCACTAATGAAAAACTGTTTTTT. It specifies CASLGQGEATNEKLFF. The full variable domain, its missing parts supplied by reference TRBV28 and TRBJ1-4, is DVKVTQSSRYLVKRTGEKVFLECVQDMDHENMFWYRQDPGLGLRLIYFSYDVKMKEKGDIPEGYSVSREKKERFSLILESASTNQTSMYLCASLGQGEATNEKLFFGSGTQLSVL.

V gene TRBV5-5 combines with J gene TRBJ2-5, with D possibly matching TRBD2 (6 bases). This CDR3 comprises 14 residues. Trimming took off 3 bases at V and 2 bases at J, with 11 bases between the two ends. Looked up from germline, CDR1 is SGHKS and CDR2 is YYEKEE (reference sequence). CDR3 DNA sequence: TGTGCCAGCAGCTCGGGACTTTTACAAGAGACCCAGTACTTC. Translation gives CASSSGLLQETQYF.

J is TRBJ2-5 and V is TRBV29-1; D is unresolved. V was pared by 4 bases and J by 9 bases, with 12 bases between. Germline lookup yields CDR1 SQVTM and CDR2 ANQGSEA. This CDR3 has 11 amino acids. The CDR3 loop reads CSVVVEWAQYF. In DNA form, the CDR3 reads TGCAGCGTTGTAGTAGAGTGGGCCCAGTACTTC.

This clone was seen a single time. The chain is built from TRBV28 and TRBJ1-2; D may be TRBD1 (6 bases). Trimming stripped 6 bases from V and 0 bases from J, with 20 bases between. From germline, CDR1 is MDHEN and CDR2 SYDVKM. CDR3 length: 17 residues. The chain's CDR3 is CASRSPDSGPANYGYTF. CDR3 sequence (DNA): TGTGCCAGCAGGTCTCCGGACAGCGGTCCAGCTAACTATGGCTACACCTTC.

The J gene is TRBJ2-3, the V gene TRBV2, with D unclear. The germline gives CDR1 SNHLY, CDR2 FYNNEI. Trimming took off 6 bases at V and 5 bases at J, with 12 bases between the two ends. The CDR3 runs 13 residues. This chain's CDR3 is CASRPIAGDTQYF. The CDR3 coding sequence is TGTGCCAGCAGACCAATAGCCGGAGATACGCAGTATTTT. The full variable domain, with the rest looked up from reference TRBV2 and TRBJ2-3, is EPEVTQTPSHQVTQMGQEVILRCVPISNHLYFYWYRQILGQKVEFLVSFYNNEISEKSEIFDDQFSVERPDGSNFTLKIRSTKLEDSAMYFCASRPIAGDTQYFGPGTRLTVL.

J is TRBJ2-7 and V is TRBV6-6; D remains unclear. The germline V gene has CDR1 MNHNY and CDR2 SVGAGI (reference sequence). The CDR3 covers 15 residues. Trimming took off 0 bases at V and 5 bases at J, with 14 bases between the two ends. CDR3 DNA sequence: TGTGCCAGCAGTTACTCGGAACTGTCCCTCGACGAGCAGTACTTC. Protein: CASSYSELSLDEQYF.

The chain combines TRBV7-2 with TRBJ2-3, with 8 bases matching TRBD2. J lost 4 bases, V lost 5 bases, and 8 bases had no gene match. Germline V gene data show CDR1 as SGHTA and CDR2 as FQGNSA. The CDR3 covers 15 residues. CDR3 sequence: CASSPGTGGADTQYF. The CDR3 DNA reads as TGTGCCAGCAGCCCAGGAACGGGGGGGGCAGATACGCAGTATTTT.

J is TRBJ1-6 and V is TRBV27, with 11 bases lining up with TRBD1. Germline-derived CDR1 and CDR2 are MNHEY and SMNVEV (reference sequence). J lost 6 bases, V lost 10 bases, and 5 bases had no gene match. The CDR3 loop spans 14 amino acids. CDR3 sequence: CATEGQGANSPLHF. The CDR3 nucleotides read TGTGCCACCGAAGGACAGGGGGCTAATTCACCCCTCCACTTT.

This chain joins TRBV9 and TRBJ2-7; TRBD2 aligns across 9 bases. The CDR3 length is 15 residues. Germline loops: CDR1 SGDLS, CDR2 YYNGEE. The J segment lost 4 bases and the V segment lost 4 bases, leaving 9 bases of the junction unmatched. CDR3 nucleotide sequence: TGTGCCAGCAGCCCAGCCAGGACTAGCGTATACGAGCAGTACTTC. Residues: CASSPARTSVYEQYF.

The chain is built from TRBV6-6 and TRBJ1-1; unclear D gene. CDR3 size: 14 residues. CDR1 and CDR2 (germline): MNHNY, SVGAGI (reference sequence). V lost 1 base to trimming and J lost 2 bases, with 8 bases between them. This CDR3 reads CASSYLTANTEAFF. CDR3 DNA: TGTGCCAGCAGTTACTTAACAGCCAACACTGAAGCTTTCTTT.

V and J are TRBV6-1 and TRBJ1-5; 7 nucleotides match TRBD1. Germline V lookup: CDR1 MNHNS, CDR2 SASEGT. This CDR3 has 15 residues. The ends lost 10 bases at V and 9 bases at J; junction bases unmatched: 18. The CDR3 is CAISGRGTEQGPQHF. The DNA of the CDR3 is TGTGCCATTTCGGGGCGGGGGACAGAACAGGGGCCCCAGCATTTT.

The J gene is TRBJ2-7, the V gene TRBV29-1; TRBD1 might be the D (8 bases). CDR1 and CDR2 from the germline V gene are SQVTM and ANQGSEA. Deletions cut 7 bases from V and 2 bases from J, with 15 bases between. This CDR3 has 13 residues. CDR3 nucleotides: TGCAGCGCGGGGGGACAGGCAACCTACGAGCAGTACTTC. As protein: CSAGGQATYEQYF.

The chain carries TRBV6-5 and TRBJ1-5, with 7 positions matching TRBD1. V trimming: 7 bases; J trimming: 6 bases; junction bases outside the gene matches: 9. CDR1 and CDR2 (germline): MNHEY, SVGAGI. This CDR3 is built from 14 residues. The CDR3 DNA reads as TGTGCCAGCACAACCTCCCCAGGGGGTCAGCCCCAGCATTTT. Protein sequence: CASTTSPGGQPQHF.

V usage is TRBV6-6 and J usage is TRBJ2-7; TRBD1 agrees at 8 bases. V was pared by 2 bases and J by 4 bases, with 4 bases of the junction left unmatched. The CDR3 contains 14 residues. Germline V gene sequence: CDR1 MNHNY, CDR2 SVGAGI (reference sequence). As DNA, the CDR3 is TGTGCCAGCAGTTACGACAGGGGCGGATACGAGCAGTACTTC. Its protein is CASSYDRGGYEQYF.

The CDR3 nucleotides are TGTGCCAGTACCTCGGGGGCAGGGATAAACACTGAAGCTTTCTTT. Its translation: CASTSGAGINTEAFF. The genes are TRBV19 and TRBJ1-1; TRBD1 is a possible D gene (6 bases). This CDR3 spans 15 amino acids. Germline V CDR1 and CDR2: LNHDA, SQIVND (reference sequence). V lost 7 bases to trimming and J lost 2 bases, with 17 bases between them.

The V and J genes are TRBV2 and TRBJ2-1; 10 nucleotides agree with TRBD1. Looked up from germline, CDR1 is SNHLY and CDR2 is FYNNEI. J was trimmed by 4 bases and V by 5 bases; bases with no gene match: 8. This CDR3 region has 16 residues. The CDR3 coding sequence is TGTGCCAGCAGTTGGAGGGCGGGACAGGGGTACAATGAGCAGTTCTTC. Protein sequence: CASSWRAGQGYNEQFF. The variable domain in full, completed from reference TRBV2 and TRBJ2-1, reads EPEVTQTPSHQVTQMGQEVILRCVPISNHLYFYWYRQILGQKVEFLVSFYNNEISEKSEIFDDQFSVERPDGSNFTLKIRSTKLEDSAMYFCASSWRAGQGYNEQFFGPGTRLTVL.

J is TRBJ1-6 and V is TRBV5-5; 7 bases are shared with TRBD1. This CDR3 is 17 amino acids long. Germline V gene sequence: CDR1 SGHKS, CDR2 YYEKEE (reference sequence). Germline trimming cut 7 bases from V and 0 bases from J; bases unmatched to any gene: 10. The CDR3 DNA follows: TGTGCCAGCTCGGACAGGTCTGGCGGCTCCTATAATTCACCCCTCCACTTT. Amino acid sequence: CASSDRSGGSYNSPLHF.

The rearrangement links TRBV29-1 to TRBJ1-1; perhaps TRBD1 as D (6 bases). CDR3 length equals 13 residues. V shed 7 bases and J shed 1 base, with 13 bases lying between them. CDR1 is SQVTM, CDR2 ANQGSEA, per germline. In nucleotides, the CDR3 is TGCAGCGGCCGGGAACAGGGGAACACTGAAGCTTTCTTT. This gives the protein CSGREQGNTEAFF.

This clone was detected a few times. The J gene is TRBJ2-7, the V gene TRBV10-2; D possibly corresponds to TRBD2 (7 bases). The V end was cut by 9 bases, the J end by 4 bases, with 13 bases between. This CDR3 comprises 12 residues. Germline CDR1 is WSHSY and CDR2 is SAAADI. The CDR3 is CASRGAGYEQYF. The CDR3 DNA reads as TGCGCCAGTCGGGGGGCTGGTTACGAGCAGTACTTC.

J is TRBJ1-1 and V is TRBV10-3; D is unresolved. CDR1 and CDR2 from the germline V gene are ENHRY and SYGVKD. V was shortened by 4 bases and J by 5 bases, with 11 bases between the two germline ends. This CDR3 contains 13 residues. CDR3 bases: TGTGCCATCAGTGTAGGGTTGAGTACTGAAGCTTTCTTT. This sequence encodes CAISVGLSTEAFF.

The rearrangement joins TRBV30 to TRBJ1-3, with TRBD1 as a possible D gene (5 bases). Trimming took 4 bases from V and 4 from J, leaving 17 bases between them. The CDR3 runs to 15 residues. Germline CDR1 is GTSNPN and CDR2 is SVGIG (reference sequence). CDR3 sequence reads: CAWNQGGGSGNTIYF. CDR3 DNA sequence: TGTGCCTGGAACCAGGGTGGGGGTTCGGGAAACACCATATATTTT.

The chain combines TRBV4-1 with TRBJ1-2, with TRBD1 matching 9 bases. Looked up from germline, CDR1 is MGHRA and CDR2 is YSYEKL. V lost 5 bases and J lost 5; bases outside the gene matches: 6. The CDR3 sequence is 14 residues long. The CDR3 nucleotides read TGCGCCAGCAGCGTCGGGACAGGGAGGTATGGCTACACCTTC. It codes for CASSVGTGRYGYTF.

This sequence joins TRBV6-5 and TRBJ1-4, with 7 bases aligning to TRBD1. The germline V gene encodes CDR1 MNHEY and CDR2 SVGAGI. The CDR3 contains 14 residues. V was clipped by 8 bases and J by 0 bases; unmatched bases: 3. CDR3 sequence: CASGQGATNEKLFF. CDR3 nucleotides: TGTGCCAGCGGGCAGGGGGCAACTAATGAAAAACTGTTTTTT.

The chain joins TRBV15 to TRBJ2-7; D ambiguous. Trimming removed 1 base at V and 0 bases at J, with 10 bases between. The CDR3 has 15 amino acids. Germline V CDR1 and CDR2: LNHNV, YYDKDF (reference sequence). In nucleotides, the CDR3 is TGTGCCACCAGCAGAGCCACCGCGAGCTCCTACGAGCAGTACTTC. Its protein product is CATSRATASSYEQYF.

The V and J genes are TRBV19 and TRBJ1-1, with D possibly being TRBD1 (6 bases). CDR1 and CDR2 from the germline V gene are LNHDA and SQIVND (reference sequence). With 0 bases removed from V and 11 bases from J, the gap between germline ends came to 13 bases. The CDR3 is 13 residues long. The CDR3 DNA follows: TGTGCCAGTAGTATAGAGGGGCAGGGGCACGCTTTCTTT. Protein: CASSIEGQGHAFF.